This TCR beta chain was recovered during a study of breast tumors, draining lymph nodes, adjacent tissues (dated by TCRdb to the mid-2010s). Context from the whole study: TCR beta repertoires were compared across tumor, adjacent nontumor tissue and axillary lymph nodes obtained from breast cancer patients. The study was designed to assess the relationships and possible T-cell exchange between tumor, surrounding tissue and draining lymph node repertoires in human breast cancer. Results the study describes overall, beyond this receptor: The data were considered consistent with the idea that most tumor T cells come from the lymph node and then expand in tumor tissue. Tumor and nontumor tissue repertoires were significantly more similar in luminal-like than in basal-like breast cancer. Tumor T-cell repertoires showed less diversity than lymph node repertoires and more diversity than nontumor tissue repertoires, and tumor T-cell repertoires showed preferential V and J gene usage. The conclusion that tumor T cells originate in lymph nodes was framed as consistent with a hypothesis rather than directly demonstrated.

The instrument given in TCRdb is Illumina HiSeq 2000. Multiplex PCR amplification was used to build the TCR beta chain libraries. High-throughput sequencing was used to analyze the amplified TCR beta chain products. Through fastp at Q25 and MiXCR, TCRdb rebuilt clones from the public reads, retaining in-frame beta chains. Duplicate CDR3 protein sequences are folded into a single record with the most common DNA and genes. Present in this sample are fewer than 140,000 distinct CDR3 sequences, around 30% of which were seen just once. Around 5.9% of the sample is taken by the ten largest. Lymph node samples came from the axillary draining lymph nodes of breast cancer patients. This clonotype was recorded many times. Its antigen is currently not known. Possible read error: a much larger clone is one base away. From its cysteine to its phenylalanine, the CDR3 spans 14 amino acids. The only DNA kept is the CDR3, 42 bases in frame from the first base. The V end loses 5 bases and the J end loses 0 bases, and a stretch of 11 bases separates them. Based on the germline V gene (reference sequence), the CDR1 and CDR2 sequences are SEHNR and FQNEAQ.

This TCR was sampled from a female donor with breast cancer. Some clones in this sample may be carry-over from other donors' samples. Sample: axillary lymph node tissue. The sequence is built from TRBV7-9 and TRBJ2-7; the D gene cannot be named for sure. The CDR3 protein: CASSQTGSSYEQYF. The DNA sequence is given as TGTGCCAGCAGCCAAACTGGTTCCTCCTACGAGCAGTACTTC.